The next 30 T cell receptor beta chains were all read from a single sample in a study of CD8+CD57+ T cells in acquired aplastic anemia. Genomic DNA acted as the template from which TCR beta VDJ combination and CDR3 sequence profiling were carried out. TCRdb analysed the reads with MiXCR anew, one entry per CDR3 protein. The table shows over 250,000 distinct CDR3 sequences, with approximately 60% occurring only once. Selection for sequencing was limited to patients who had shown CD8+CD57+ cell expansion by flow cytometry. Sequencing was done on a sample of sorted CD4+, CD8+, or CD8+CD57+ T cells (not recorded which) from PBMCs. Receptors were obtained from a human donor with aplastic anemia.

Concerning this clonotype: The CDR3 does not close with the conserved phenylalanine or tryptophan, likely indicating a read error. Because the CDR3's place on the DNA is in doubt, the DNA is left out and the CDR3 is given as listed by TCRdb. The chain is built from TRBV12-3 or TRBV12-4 and TRBJ2-3; the table assigns TRBD1, which was not confirmed against the DNA. Counting both end residues, the CDR3 totals 15 amino acids. The CDR3 reads CASSPRPTTGGIANY.

The J gene is TRBJ2-3, the V gene TRBV15; D is unresolved. V was cut by 1 base and J by 5 bases, with 7 bases left in between. The CDR3 consists of 13 residues. CDR1 is LNHNV and CDR2 is YYDKDF in the germline V gene (reference sequence). The CDR3 nucleotides read TGTGCCACCAGCAGAGGAGGCAAAGATACGCAGTATTTT. Its protein is CATSRGGKDTQYF.

The chain joins TRBV25-1 to TRBJ2-3; unclear D gene. Germline V gene data show CDR1 as MGHDK and CDR2 as SYGVNS. The CDR3 has 13 residues. Deletions cut 3 bases from V and 8 bases from J, with 12 bases between. As DNA, the CDR3 is TGTGCCAGCAGTGAGGCCGACGGTGGTACGCAGTATTTT. Residues: CASSEADGGTQYF.

Only a few counts were recorded for this clonotype. DNA of the CDR3: TGTGCCATCAGTGAGTACTCCCGATTATCCGAAGGCCCTAACTATGGCTACACCTTC. It is translated as CAISEYSRLSEGPNYGYTF. V and J are TRBV10-3 and TRBJ1-2; no firm D call. The CDR3 is 19 residues long. Trimming stripped 1 base from V and 0 bases from J, with 21 bases between. The germline gives CDR1 ENHRY, CDR2 SYGVKD.

This clonotype was detected ten times or more. The chain couples TRBV7-9 to TRBJ2-2; no clear D. CDR1 and CDR2 (germline): SEHNR, FQNEAQ (reference sequence). Trimming removed 1 base at V and 6 bases at J, with 9 bases between. The CDR3 runs to 14 residues. In nucleotides, the CDR3 is TGTGCCAGCAGCTTAGGACTTTTTGCCGGGGAGCTGTTTTTT. This gives the protein CASSLGLFAGELFF.

This clonotype occurred many times. The chain joins TRBV2 to TRBJ1-6; 8 positions match TRBD1. This CDR3 spans 15 amino acids. The V and J ends lost 6 bases and 4 bases, in that order; junction bases with no gene match: 5. The germline gives CDR1 SNHLY, CDR2 FYNNEI. The CDR3 DNA reads as TGTGCCAGCAGGACAGGGGTTGCTTATAATTCACCCCTCCACTTT. Its protein is CASRTGVAYNSPLHF.

The rearrangement links TRBV7-8 to TRBJ2-6, with TRBD1 matching 10 bases. Germline CDR1 is SGHVS and CDR2 is FQNEAQ. V dropped 6 bases and J dropped 0; count of bases not matched to a gene: 8. The CDR3 is 18 amino acids. CDR3 residues: CASSFAGTGDSGANVLTF. CDR3 bases: TGTGCCAGCAGTTTCGCCGGGACAGGGGACTCTGGGGCCAACGTCCTGACTTTC.

This sequence joins TRBV7-3 and TRBJ1-2, with 9 bases identical to TRBD1. The germline CDR1 and CDR2 sequences are SGHTA and FQGTGA. The V segment lost 2 bases and the J segment 6 bases; nucleotides outside the gene matches: 4. The CDR3 totals 14 residues. The CDR3 loop reads CASSLAGTGNGYTF. Written as DNA, the CDR3 is TGTGCCAGCAGCTTAGCCGGGACAGGGAATGGCTACACCTTC.

This clonotype was found many times. V and J are TRBV20-1 and TRBJ2-6; D is perhaps TRBD1 or TRBD2 (5 bases each). This CDR3 has 16 amino acids. Trimming left V 0 bases short and J 0 bases short, with 9 bases between. Germline V gene sequence: CDR1 DFQATT, CDR2 SNEGSKA (reference sequence). The CDR3: CSARDLGDSGANVLTF. In DNA form, the CDR3 reads TGCAGTGCTAGAGATCTGGGGGACTCTGGGGCCAACGTCCTGACTTTC.

CDR3 sequence reads: CASSESGGGALEQYF. The DNA for the CDR3 is TGCGCCAGCAGTGAGTCAGGGGGGGGTGCTCTCGAGCAGTACTTC. V gene TRBV10-2 combines with J gene TRBJ2-7; TRBD2 might be the D (7 bases). V dropped 0 bases and J dropped 6 bases, with 15 bases sitting between them. The CDR3 sequence is 15 residues long. The germline V gene has CDR1 WSHSY and CDR2 SAAADI.

The genes are TRBV7-6 and TRBJ2-3, with a possible D match to TRBD2 (6 bases). V was clipped by 5 bases and J by 3 bases, with 21 bases between them. The CDR3 contains 17 residues. Germline CDR1 and CDR2: SGHVS and FNYEAQ. CDR3 DNA sequence: TGTGCCAGCAGCCTTTGGGTATCGGGGGTCAGTACAGATACGCAGTATTTT. Translation gives CASSLWVSGVSTDTQYF.

This clonotype occurred many times. The chain is built from TRBV7-8 and TRBJ1-6, with TRBD1 matching over 10 bases. V was pared by 3 bases and J by 6 bases, with 2 bases of the junction left unmatched. The CDR3 covers 15 residues. Germline assignment: CDR1 SGHVS and CDR2 FQNEAQ. The CDR3 spells CASSLTGGINSPLHF. CDR3 bases: TGTGCCAGCAGCTTGACAGGGGGCATTAATTCACCCCTCCACTTT. The whole variable domain, remainder taken from reference TRBV7-8 and TRBJ1-6, is GAGVSQSPRYKVAKRGQDVALRCDPISGHVSLFWYQQALGQGPEFLTYFQNEAQLDKSGLPSDRFFAERPEGSVSTLKIQRTQQEDSAVYLCASSLTGGINSPLHFGNGTRLTVT.

The table lists this clonotype with many counts. The genes are TRBV6-1 and TRBJ1-5; D is perhaps TRBD1 (5 bases). Looked up from germline, CDR1 is MNHNS and CDR2 is SASEGT. The CDR3 sequence is 15 residues long. V was trimmed by 5 bases and J by 4 bases, leaving 15 bases between them. The chain's CDR3 is CASSQQANSNQPQHF. CDR3 nucleotides: TGTGCCAGCAGTCAACAGGCTAACTCAAATCAGCCCCAGCATTTT.

Comments on this clonotype: One end of the junction does not line up with germline, which may come from a read error. This chain uses TRBV7-2 with TRBJ2-2, with 10 bases aligning to TRBD1. Germline loops: CDR1 SGHTA, CDR2 FQGNSA. The length of the CDR3 is 18 residues. DNA for the CDR3: TGTGCCAGCAGCGCACGGGACAGGGGAGCGATAAACACCGGGGAGCTGTCTTGG. Translating it yields CASSARDRGAINTGELSW.

V is TRBV7-9 and J is TRBJ1-6; D call uncertain. CDR1 is SEHNR and CDR2 is FQNEAQ in the germline V gene (reference sequence). The CDR3 length is 12 residues. V lost 5 bases, J lost 19 bases, and 18 bases lay in between. CDR3 region: CASSLGLTRLHF. The DNA for the CDR3 is TGTGCCAGCAGCCTCGGACTAACAAGGCTTCACTTT.

This clonotype was recorded a few times. The rearrangement links TRBV7-2 to TRBJ2-1; 9 bases agree with TRBD2. From germline, CDR1 is SGHTA and CDR2 FQGNSA. This CDR3 contains 14 residues. V dropped 3 bases and J dropped 11; count of bases not matched to a gene: 8. CDR3 DNA sequence: TGTGCCAGCAGCTTTGAGAATAGCGGGAGTAAGCAGTTCTTC. This sequence encodes CASSFENSGSKQFF.

The rearrangement links TRBV12-5 to TRBJ1-4, with D unclear. In germline, CDR1 is LGHNT, CDR2 FRNRAP. Trimming cost V 5 bases and J 8 bases, with 9 bases left between them. CDR3 length: 12 amino acids. The CDR3 DNA reads TGTGCTAGTGGTCCCGGTTGGGAAAAACTGTTTTTT. Residues: CASGPGWEKLFF. The full variable domain, in which reference TRBV12-5 and TRBJ1-4 provide the parts outside the CDR3, is DARVTQTPRHKVTEMGQEVTMRCQPILGHNTVFWYRQTMMQGLELLAYFRNRAPLDDSGMPKDRFSAEMPDATLATLKIQPSEPRDSAVYFCASGPGWEKLFFGSGTQLSVL.

The CDR3 spells CASSYTTGSITLHF. CDR3 DNA: TGTGCCAGCAGCTACACGACCGGTTCAATCACCCTCCACTTT. The chain joins TRBV5-5 to TRBJ1-6; D call uncertain. The V gene's germline CDR1 is SGHKS and CDR2 YYEKEE (reference sequence). Trimming removed 3 bases at V and 14 bases at J, with 18 bases between. This CDR3 comprises 14 residues.

V usage is TRBV5-1 and J usage is TRBJ1-2, with no clear D. V shed 0 bases and J shed 4 bases, with 22 bases lying between them. Germline CDR1 reads SGHRS; CDR2 reads YFSETQ. The CDR3 is 18 residues long. CDR3: CASSLGRPRDEQFYGYTF. CDR3 DNA sequence: TGCGCCAGCAGCTTGGGTCGACCGAGGGATGAGCAGTTCTATGGCTACACCTTC.

The chain couples TRBV7-2 to TRBJ2-1, with D uncertain. Trimming took 2 bases from V and 2 from J, leaving 10 bases between them. The CDR3 sequence is 15 residues long. The V gene's germline CDR1 is SGHTA and CDR2 FQGNSA. The CDR3 nucleotides are TGTGCCAGCAGCTTAAGTTCCGCAACCTACAATGAGCAGTTCTTC. Protein: CASSLSSATYNEQFF.

DNA for the CDR3: TGTGCCAGCAGGACGAGGGAGAACACTAATTCACCCCTCCACTTT. Its translation: CASRTRENTNSPLHF. The rearrangement uses TRBV2 and TRBJ1-6; D is unresolved. Germline assignment: CDR1 SNHLY and CDR2 FYNNEI. Trimming removed 6 bases at V and 6 bases at J, with 15 bases between. The CDR3 has 15 residues.

This chain uses TRBV20-1 with TRBJ1-5, with D perhaps TRBD1 (5 bases). CDR1 DFQATT and CDR2 SNEGSKA come from the germline V gene (reference sequence). V lost 3 bases to trimming and J lost 3 bases, with 21 bases between them. The CDR3 loop spans 17 amino acids. The CDR3 reads CSARGRVIQGYNQPQHF. CDR3 DNA sequence: TGCAGTGCTAGGGGCAGGGTGATCCAAGGTTACAATCAGCCCCAGCATTTT.

This clonotype has only a few counts. CDR3 region: CAISVPQGSQYF. In nucleotides, the CDR3 is TGTGCCATCAGTGTACCACAGGGGAGTCAGTATTTT. This chain links TRBV10-3 with TRBJ2-3, with 7 bases fitting TRBD1. The CDR3 contains 12 residues. The germline V gene has CDR1 ENHRY and CDR2 SYGVKD. Trimming removed 4 bases from V and 12 bases from J; junction bases left unmatched: 7.

V gene TRBV5-1 combines with J gene TRBJ2-3, with 9 bases fitting TRBD1. The CDR3 consists of 16 residues. V dropped 4 bases and J dropped 4; count of bases not matched to a gene: 10. Per the germline V gene, CDR1 is SGHRS and CDR2 is YFSETQ. CDR3 sequence reads: CASSLEGQGDADTQYF. Here the CDR3 DNA reads TGCGCCAGCAGCCTCGAGGGACAGGGCGATGCAGATACGCAGTATTTT.

The chain joins TRBV20-1 to TRBJ2-3; 10 nucleotides align to TRBD2. J gave up 2 bases and V 6 bases, and 11 bases lay outside the gene matches. The CDR3 totals 16 residues. Germline CDR1 is DFQATT and CDR2 is SNEGSKA (reference sequence). DNA for the CDR3: TGCAGTGCCCCTCCCTTGCTAGCGGGAGACACAGATACGCAGTATTTT. It is translated as CSAPPLLAGDTDTQYF.

This sequence joins TRBV7-8 and TRBJ2-4, with 10 positions matching TRBD2. The CDR3 runs 16 residues. Trimming took 1 base from V and 6 from J; bases not matched to a gene: 6. Germline loops: CDR1 SGHVS, CDR2 FQNEAQ. The CDR3 DNA reads TGTGCCAGCAGCTTAGGAGGTAGCGGGAGGAGAAACATTCAGTACTTC. Translating it yields CASSLGGSGRRNIQYF.

This clonotype was seen at least ten times. This chain joins TRBV6-1 and TRBJ1-2; 8 bases align to TRBD1. The CDR3 loop spans 13 amino acids. CDR1 is MNHNS and CDR2 is SASEGT in the germline V gene. The junction had 6 bases not matched to a gene; V was cut back by 6 bases and J by 6 bases. CDR3: CASRTGVGDGYTF. CDR3 DNA sequence: TGTGCCAGCAGGACAGGGGTTGGGGATGGCTACACCTTC.

This sequence joins TRBV15 and TRBJ1-5; the D gene is possibly TRBD1 (5 bases). This CDR3 is 16 amino acids long. Germline assignment: CDR1 LNHNV and CDR2 YYDKDF (reference sequence). V was cut by 0 bases and J by 6 bases, with 15 bases left in between. CDR3 bases: TGTGCCACCAGCAGAGATAAGGCGGGGGGTACTCAGCCCCAGCATTTT. It codes for CATSRDKAGGTQPQHF.

Concerning this clonotype itself: The junction differs from germline at one of its ends, possibly a read error. CDR3 amino acids: CASSQRGQGQNSPLHF. The CDR3 region has the DNA TGCGCCAGCAGCCAAAGGGGACAGGGGCAGAATTCACCCCTCCACTTT. The chain couples TRBV7-9 to TRBJ1-6; 10 bases are shared with TRBD1. From germline, CDR1 is SEHNR and CDR2 FQNEAQ (reference sequence). The CDR3 has 16 amino acids. The full variable domain, its missing parts supplied by reference TRBV7-9 and TRBJ1-6, is DTGVSQNPRHKITKRGQNVTFRCDPISEHNRLYWYRQTLGQGPEFLTYFQNEAQLEKSRLLSDRFSAERPKGSFSTLEIQRTEQGDSAMYLCASSQRGQGQNSPLHFGNGTRLTVT.

For this clonotype: Mismatch with germline at one junction end may stem from a read error. V gene TRBV29-1 combines with J gene TRBJ1-2; D remains ambiguous. CDR1 and CDR2 (germline): SQVTM, ANQGSEA. The CDR3 has 9 residues. CDR3 sequence: CSVEEGYTF. In DNA form, the CDR3 reads TGTAGCGTTGAAGAGGGCTACACCTTC.